A few counts support the clone carrying this T cell receptor (beta chain). Its antigen is still unknown. Investigators reverse transcribed all isolated RNA, so they sequenced expressed TCRB transcripts. Assay: immunoSEQ multiplex PCR; the TCRdb copy retains only in-frame clones and omits some. The sample has 300,000 or so clones; less than 10% are singletons. The V and J ends lost 4 bases and 6 bases, in that order; junction bases with no gene match: 2. CDR1 SGHDT and CDR2 YYEEEE come from the germline V gene. This CDR3 region has 13 residues. These data come from a study of beta chain features in type 1 diabetes. Findings and caveats of the study: When Type 1 diabetes patients were examined, their TCRB CDR3s proved moderately but significantly shorter in all four CD4+ subsets.

V and J are TRBV5-6 and TRBJ1-4; 8 bases fit TRBD1. This receptor was taken from a woman younger than 35 in good health. The sample consisted of central memory CD4+ T cells from blood. The CDR3 bases are TGTGCCAGCAGCCCACAGGGGGATGAAAAACTGTTTTTT. Encoded protein: CASSPQGDEKLFF.